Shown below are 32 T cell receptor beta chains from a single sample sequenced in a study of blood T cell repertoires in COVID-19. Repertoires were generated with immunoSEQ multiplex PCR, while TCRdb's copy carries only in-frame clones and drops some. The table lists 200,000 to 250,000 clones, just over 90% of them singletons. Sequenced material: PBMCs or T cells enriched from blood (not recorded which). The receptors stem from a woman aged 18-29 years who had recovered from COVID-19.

The DNA of the CDR3 is TGTGCCAGCAGAAGGACAGTTCTACGCACAGATACGCAGTATTTT. Translation: CASRRTVLRTDTQYF. The rearrangement uses TRBV2 and TRBJ2-3, with D possibly matching TRBD1 (6 bases). The V gene's germline CDR1 is SNHLY and CDR2 FYNNEI. The ends were cut back, 6 bases at V and 1 base at J, with 14 bases in the middle. This CDR3 has 15 amino acids. The full variable domain, completed using reference TRBV2 and TRBJ2-3, is EPEVTQTPSHQVTQMGQEVILRCVPISNHLYFYWYRQILGQKVEFLVSFYNNEISEKSEIFDDQFSVERPDGSNFTLKIRSTKLEDSAMYFCASRRTVLRTDTQYFGPGTRLTVL.

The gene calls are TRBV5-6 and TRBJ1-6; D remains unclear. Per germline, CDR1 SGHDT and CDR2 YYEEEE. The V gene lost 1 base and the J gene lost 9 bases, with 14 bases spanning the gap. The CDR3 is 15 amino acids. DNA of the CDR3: TGTGCCAGCAGCTTGATGGGTAACCGGGGTTCACCCCTCCACTTT. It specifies CASSLMGNRGSPLHF. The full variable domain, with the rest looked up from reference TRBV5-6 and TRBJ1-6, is DAGVTQSPTHLIKTRGQQVTLRCSPKSGHDTVSWYQQALGQGPQFIFQYYEEEERQRGNFPDRFSGHQFPNYSSELNVNALLLGDSALYLCASSLMGNRGSPLHFGNGTRLTVT.

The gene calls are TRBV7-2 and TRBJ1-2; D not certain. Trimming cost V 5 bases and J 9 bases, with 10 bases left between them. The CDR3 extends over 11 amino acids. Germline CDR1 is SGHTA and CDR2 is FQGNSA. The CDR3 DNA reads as TGTGCCAGCAGCCCCGGGAAGAGCTACACCTTC. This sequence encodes CASSPGKSYTF.

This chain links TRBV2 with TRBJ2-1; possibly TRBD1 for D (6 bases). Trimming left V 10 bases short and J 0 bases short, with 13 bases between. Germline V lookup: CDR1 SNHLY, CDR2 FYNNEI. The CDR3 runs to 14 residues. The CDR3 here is CATRDTSSYNEQFF. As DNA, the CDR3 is TGTGCCACCCGGGACACGAGCTCCTACAATGAGCAGTTCTTC.

The CDR3 region is CASSQDSDQGWQPQHF. DNA for the CDR3: TGCGCCAGCAGCCAAGATTCGGATCAGGGTTGGCAGCCCCAGCATTTT. The V call is TRBV4-3, the J call TRBJ1-5, with D possibly TRBD1 on 5 matching bases. The CDR3 is 16 amino acids. Trimming removed 0 bases from V and 7 bases from J, with 16 bases in between. The V gene's germline CDR1 is LGHNA and CDR2 YSLEER.

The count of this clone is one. Here the CDR3 DNA reads TGTGCCAGCAGTCCCCTCCCGTCTGGGGCCAACGTCCTGACTTTC. It encodes CASSPLPSGANVLTF. This rearrangement joins TRBV7-3 to TRBJ2-6; D is unresolved. The CDR3 length is 15 residues. CDR1 SGHTA and CDR2 FQGTGA come from the germline V gene. V was clipped by 6 bases and J by 1 base, with 10 bases between them.

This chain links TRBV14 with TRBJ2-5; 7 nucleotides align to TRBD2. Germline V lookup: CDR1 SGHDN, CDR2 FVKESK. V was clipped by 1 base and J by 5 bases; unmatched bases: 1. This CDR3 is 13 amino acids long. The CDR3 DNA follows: TGTGCCAGCAGCCAAGGGGGAGGGGAGACCCAGTACTTC. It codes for CASSQGGGETQYF.

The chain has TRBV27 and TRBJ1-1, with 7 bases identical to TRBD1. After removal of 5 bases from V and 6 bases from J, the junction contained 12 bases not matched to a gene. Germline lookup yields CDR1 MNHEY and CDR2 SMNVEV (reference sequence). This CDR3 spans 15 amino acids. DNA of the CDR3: TGTGCCAGCAGTCCATTCGGGACAGCCGACCCTGAAGCTTTCTTT. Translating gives CASSPFGTADPEAFF.

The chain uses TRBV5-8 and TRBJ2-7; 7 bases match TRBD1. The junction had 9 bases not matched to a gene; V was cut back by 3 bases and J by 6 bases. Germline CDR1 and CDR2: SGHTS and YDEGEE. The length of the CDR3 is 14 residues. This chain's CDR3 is CASSSFRQGAEQYF. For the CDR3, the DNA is TGTGCCAGCAGCTCCTTTCGACAGGGCGCCGAGCAGTACTTC. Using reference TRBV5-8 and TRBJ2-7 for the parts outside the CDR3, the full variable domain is EAGVTQSPTHLIKTRGQQATLRCSPISGHTSVYWYQQALGLGLQFLLWYDEGEERNRGNFPPRFSGRQFPNYSSELNVNALELEDSALYLCASSSFRQGAEQYFGPGTRLTVT.

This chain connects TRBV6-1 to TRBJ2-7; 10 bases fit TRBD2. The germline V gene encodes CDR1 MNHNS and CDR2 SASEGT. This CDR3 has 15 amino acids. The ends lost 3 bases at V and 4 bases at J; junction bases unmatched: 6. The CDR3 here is CASSDLLAGVYEQYF. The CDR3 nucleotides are TGTGCCAGCAGTGATCTCCTAGCGGGAGTATACGAGCAGTACTTC.

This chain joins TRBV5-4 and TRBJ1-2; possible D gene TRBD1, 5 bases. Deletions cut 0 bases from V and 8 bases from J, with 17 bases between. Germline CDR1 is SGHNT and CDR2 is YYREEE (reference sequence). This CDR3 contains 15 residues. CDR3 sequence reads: CASSLAGAGSGGYTF. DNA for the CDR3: TGTGCCAGCAGCTTGGCTGGGGCAGGGTCAGGAGGCTACACCTTC.

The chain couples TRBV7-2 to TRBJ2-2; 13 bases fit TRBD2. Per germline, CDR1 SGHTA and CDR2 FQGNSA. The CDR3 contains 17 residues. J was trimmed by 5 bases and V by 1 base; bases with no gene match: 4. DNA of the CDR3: TGTGCCAGCAGCTTAGTACTAGCGGGGGGGCGTACCGGGGAGCTGTTTTTT. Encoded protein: CASSLVLAGGRTGELFF.

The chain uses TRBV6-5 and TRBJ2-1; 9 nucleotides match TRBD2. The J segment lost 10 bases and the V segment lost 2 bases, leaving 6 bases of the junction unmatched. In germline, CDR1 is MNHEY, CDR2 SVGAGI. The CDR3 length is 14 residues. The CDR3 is CASSYGGGAREQFF. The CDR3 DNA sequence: TGTGCCAGCAGTTACGGCGGGGGGGCCCGCGAGCAGTTCTTC.

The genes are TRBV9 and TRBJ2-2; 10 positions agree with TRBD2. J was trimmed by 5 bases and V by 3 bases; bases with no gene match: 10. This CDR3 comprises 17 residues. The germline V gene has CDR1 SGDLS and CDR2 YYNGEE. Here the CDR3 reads CASSAPELAGVTGELFF. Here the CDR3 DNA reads TGTGCCAGCAGCGCCCCGGAGCTAGCGGGAGTTACCGGGGAGCTGTTTTTT.

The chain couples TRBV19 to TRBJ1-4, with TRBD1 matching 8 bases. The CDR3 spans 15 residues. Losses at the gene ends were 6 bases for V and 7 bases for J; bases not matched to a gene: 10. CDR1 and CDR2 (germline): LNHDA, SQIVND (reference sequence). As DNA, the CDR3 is TGTGCCAGTAGCCCCCGAGGACAGGGAGTTGAAAAACTGTTTTTT. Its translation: CASSPRGQGVEKLFF. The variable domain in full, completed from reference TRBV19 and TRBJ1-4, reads DGGITQSPKYLFRKEGQNVTLSCEQNLNHDAMYWYRQDPGQGLRLIYYSQIVNDFQKGDIAEGYSVSREKKESFPLTVTSAQKNPTAFYLCASSPRGQGVEKLFFGSGTQLSVL.

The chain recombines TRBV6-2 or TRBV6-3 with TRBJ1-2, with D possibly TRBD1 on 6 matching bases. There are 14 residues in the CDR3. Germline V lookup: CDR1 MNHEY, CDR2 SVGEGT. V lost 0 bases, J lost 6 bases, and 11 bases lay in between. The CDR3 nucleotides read TGTGCCAGCAGTTACTCCAGGGGTTCACATGGCTACACCTTC. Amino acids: CASSYSRGSHGYTF.

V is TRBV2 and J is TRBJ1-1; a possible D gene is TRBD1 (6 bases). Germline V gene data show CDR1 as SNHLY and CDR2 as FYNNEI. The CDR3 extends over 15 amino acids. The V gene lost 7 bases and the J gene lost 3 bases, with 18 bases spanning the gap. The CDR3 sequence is CASTQGGYEDTEAFF. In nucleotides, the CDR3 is TGTGCCAGCACCCAAGGGGGATATGAGGACACTGAAGCTTTCTTT.

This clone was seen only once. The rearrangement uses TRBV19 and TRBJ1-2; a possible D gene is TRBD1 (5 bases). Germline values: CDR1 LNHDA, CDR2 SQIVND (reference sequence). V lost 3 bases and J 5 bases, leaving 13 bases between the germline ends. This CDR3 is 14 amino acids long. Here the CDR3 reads CASSIGRGFYGYTF. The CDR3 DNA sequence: TGTGCCAGTAGTATTGGTAGGGGCTTTTATGGCTACACCTTC. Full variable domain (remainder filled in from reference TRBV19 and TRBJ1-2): DGGITQSPKYLFRKEGQNVTLSCEQNLNHDAMYWYRQDPGQGLRLIYYSQIVNDFQKGDIAEGYSVSREKKESFPLTVTSAQKNPTAFYLCASSIGRGFYGYTFGSGTRLTVV.

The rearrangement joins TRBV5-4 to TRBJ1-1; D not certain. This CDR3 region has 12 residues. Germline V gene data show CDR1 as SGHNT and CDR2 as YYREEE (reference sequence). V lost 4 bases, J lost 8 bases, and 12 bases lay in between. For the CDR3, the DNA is TGTGCCAGCAGCCGACCGGGGTCGGAAGCTTTCTTT. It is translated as CASSRPGSEAFF.

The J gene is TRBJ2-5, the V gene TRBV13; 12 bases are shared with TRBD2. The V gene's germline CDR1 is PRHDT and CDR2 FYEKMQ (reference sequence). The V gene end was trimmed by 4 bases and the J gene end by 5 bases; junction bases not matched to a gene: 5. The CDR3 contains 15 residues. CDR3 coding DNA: TGTGCCAGCAGCTCCCTAGCGGGAGGGGGCGAGACCCAGTACTTC. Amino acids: CASSSLAGGGETQYF.

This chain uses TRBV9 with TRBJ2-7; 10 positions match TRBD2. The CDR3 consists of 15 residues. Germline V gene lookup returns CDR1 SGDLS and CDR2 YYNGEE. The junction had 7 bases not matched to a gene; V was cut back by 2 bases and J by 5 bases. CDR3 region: CASSVGASGSHEQYF. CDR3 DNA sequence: TGTGCCAGCAGCGTTGGGGCTAGCGGGAGCCACGAGCAGTACTTC.

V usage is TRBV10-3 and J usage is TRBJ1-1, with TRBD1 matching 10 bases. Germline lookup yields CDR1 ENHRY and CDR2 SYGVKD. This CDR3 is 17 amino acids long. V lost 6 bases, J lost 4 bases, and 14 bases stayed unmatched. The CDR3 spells CAIRDSGTGVGSTEAFF. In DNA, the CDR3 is TGTGCCATCAGGGATTCCGGGACAGGGGTCGGTAGCACTGAAGCTTTCTTT.

The CDR3 nucleotides read TGCGCCAGCAGCACGCAGGGGGATGAGCAGTTCTTC. Translated: CASSTQGDEQFF. The genes are TRBV5-1 and TRBJ2-1, with TRBD1 identical over 7 bases. The CDR3 contains 12 residues. CDR1 and CDR2 (germline): SGHRS, YFSETQ. V lost 4 bases, J lost 8 bases, and 3 bases stayed unmatched.

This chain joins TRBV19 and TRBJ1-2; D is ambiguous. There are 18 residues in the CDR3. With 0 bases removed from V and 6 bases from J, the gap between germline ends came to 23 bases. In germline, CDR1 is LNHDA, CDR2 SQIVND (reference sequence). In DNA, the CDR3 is TGTGCCAGTAGTATAGAACCGGGTCGGGGATCTACTCGTAATGGCTACACCTTC. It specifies CASSIEPGRGSTRNGYTF.

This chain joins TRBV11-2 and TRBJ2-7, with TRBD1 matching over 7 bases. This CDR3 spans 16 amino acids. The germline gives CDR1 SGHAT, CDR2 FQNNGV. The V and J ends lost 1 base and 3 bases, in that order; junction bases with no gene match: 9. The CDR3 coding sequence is TGTGCCAGCAGCTTAGTTGCCCAGGGGGAAAGCTACGAGCAGTACTTC. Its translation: CASSLVAQGESYEQYF.

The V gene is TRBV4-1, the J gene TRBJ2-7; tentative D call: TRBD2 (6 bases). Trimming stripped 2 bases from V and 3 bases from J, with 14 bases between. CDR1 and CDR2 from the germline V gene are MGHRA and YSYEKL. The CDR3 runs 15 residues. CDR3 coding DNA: TGCGCCAGCAGCCAAACCTGGCAGGGAGGCTACGAGCAGTACTTC. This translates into CASSQTWQGGYEQYF.

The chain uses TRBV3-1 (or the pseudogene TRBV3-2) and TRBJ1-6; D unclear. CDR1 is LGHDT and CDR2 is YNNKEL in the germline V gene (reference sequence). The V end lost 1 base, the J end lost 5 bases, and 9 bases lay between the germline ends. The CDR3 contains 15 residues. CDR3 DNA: TGTGCCAGCAGCCAAGCGGAACAGAATAATTCACCCCTCCACTTT. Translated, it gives CASSQAEQNNSPLHF.

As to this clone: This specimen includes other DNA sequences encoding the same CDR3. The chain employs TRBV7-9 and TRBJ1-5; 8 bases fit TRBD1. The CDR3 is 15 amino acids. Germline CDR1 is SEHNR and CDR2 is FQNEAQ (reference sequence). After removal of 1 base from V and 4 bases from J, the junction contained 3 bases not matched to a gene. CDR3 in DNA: TGTGCCAGCAGCTTAGGAGGACAGGGAAATCAGCCCCAGCATTTT. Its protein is CASSLGGQGNQPQHF.

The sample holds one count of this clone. In DNA, the CDR3 is TGTGCCAGCAGCGGAAGGACAGGGGAGGGCACTGAAGCTTTCTTT. Encoded protein: CASSGRTGEGTEAFF. The chain is built from TRBV7-4 and TRBJ1-1, with TRBD1 matching 9 bases. V dropped 5 bases and J dropped 4; count of bases not matched to a gene: 8. The CDR3 has 15 residues. The V gene's germline CDR1 is SGHVT and CDR2 SQSDAQ.

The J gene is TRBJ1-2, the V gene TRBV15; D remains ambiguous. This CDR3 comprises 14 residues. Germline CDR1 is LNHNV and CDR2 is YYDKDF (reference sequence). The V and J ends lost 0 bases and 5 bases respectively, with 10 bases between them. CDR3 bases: TGTGCCACCAGCAGAGATTCGGGGAAGTATGGCTACACCTTC. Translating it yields CATSRDSGKYGYTF.

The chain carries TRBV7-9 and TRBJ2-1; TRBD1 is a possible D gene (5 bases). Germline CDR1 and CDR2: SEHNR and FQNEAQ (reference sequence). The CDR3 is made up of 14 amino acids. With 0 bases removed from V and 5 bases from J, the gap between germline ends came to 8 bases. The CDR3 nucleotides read TGTGCCAGCAGCTTAGCGACAGCAAACAATGAGCAGTTCTTC. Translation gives CASSLATANNEQFF.

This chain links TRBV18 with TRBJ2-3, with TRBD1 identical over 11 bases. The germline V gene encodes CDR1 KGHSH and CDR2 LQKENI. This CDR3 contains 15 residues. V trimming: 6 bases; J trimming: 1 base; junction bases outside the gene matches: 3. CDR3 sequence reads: CASSQGQGGTDTQYF. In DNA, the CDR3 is TGTGCCAGCTCCCAGGGACAGGGGGGCACAGATACGCAGTATTTT.